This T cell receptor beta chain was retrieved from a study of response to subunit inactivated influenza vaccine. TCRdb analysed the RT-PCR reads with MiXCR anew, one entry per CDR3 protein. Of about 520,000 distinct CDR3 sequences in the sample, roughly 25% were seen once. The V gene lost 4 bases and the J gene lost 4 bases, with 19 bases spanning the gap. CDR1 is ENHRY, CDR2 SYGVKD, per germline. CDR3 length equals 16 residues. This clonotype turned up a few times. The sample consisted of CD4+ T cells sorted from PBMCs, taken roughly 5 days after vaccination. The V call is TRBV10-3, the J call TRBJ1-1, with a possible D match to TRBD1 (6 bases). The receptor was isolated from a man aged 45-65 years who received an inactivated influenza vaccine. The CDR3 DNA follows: TGTGCCATCAGTGGAAGGGACACCACAAAGGGCACTGAAGCTTTCTTT. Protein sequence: CAISGRDTTKGTEAFF.